Below are 27 T cell receptor beta chains sequenced from a single sample in a study of CD8 T cells in ankylosing spondylitis. Study-wide results and limits: What seemed typical of ankylosing spondylitis blood was a TCR beta motif built from eight highly homologous variants.

A single record per CDR3 protein comes from TCRdb applying MiXCR to the 5' RACE reads. The table lists approximately 500,000 distinct CDR3 sequences, roughly an eighth of them singletons. These receptors lack a known antigen. Sequencing used blood, either unsorted or a sorted T cell fraction (not recorded which). All receptors come from a male donor with ankylosing spondylitis.

DNA for the CDR3: TGCAGCGTTCAAGGCAGTGCGACCGGTCCAGATACGCAGTATTTT. As protein: CSVQGSATGPDTQYF. The J gene is TRBJ2-3, the V gene TRBV29-1; no reliable D call. V gave up 5 bases and J gave up 4 bases, with 19 bases separating them. CDR1 is SQVTM, CDR2 ANQGSEA, per germline. This CDR3 is built from 15 residues.

This clonotype was detected many times. The chain recombines TRBV5-1 with TRBJ2-2, with 7 bases aligning to TRBD1. CDR1 SGHRS and CDR2 YFSETQ come from the germline V gene. Trimming at V came to 4 bases and at J to 0 bases, leaving 3 bases not matched to a gene. There are 15 residues in the CDR3. The CDR3 region is CASSVGTANTGELFF. For the CDR3, the DNA is TGCGCCAGCAGCGTTGGGACAGCGAACACCGGGGAGCTGTTTTTT.

This clonotype occurred many times. This rearrangement joins TRBV5-1 to TRBJ1-5; TRBD1 aligns across 7 bases. CDR3 length: 16 amino acids. V shed 0 bases and J 3 bases; nucleotides not matched to a gene: 6. The germline gives CDR1 SGHRS, CDR2 YFSETQ. In nucleotides, the CDR3 is TGCGCCAGCAGCTTGGCCCCGGGACAGCTCAATCAGCCCCAGCATTTT. Translation gives CASSLAPGQLNQPQHF.

The chain couples TRBV9 to TRBJ2-5; TRBD1 matches 8 bases. Germline lookup yields CDR1 SGDLS and CDR2 YYNGEE. V was pared by 2 bases and J by 5 bases, with 5 bases of the junction left unmatched. CDR3 length: 14 amino acids. The DNA for the CDR3 is TGTGCCAGCAGCGTTGGACAGGGCTCGGAGACCCAGTACTTC. This sequence encodes CASSVGQGSETQYF.

This clonotype has a handful of counts. The chain recombines TRBV7-2 with TRBJ1-1; a possible D gene is TRBD1 (6 bases). Germline CDR1 reads SGHTA; CDR2 reads FQGNSA. The CDR3 has 14 residues. The germline V and J ends were trimmed by 10 bases and 0 bases, with 15 bases remaining between them. The chain's CDR3 is CAILAGVLNTEAFF. DNA of the CDR3: TGTGCCATCTTGGCAGGGGTACTGAACACTGAAGCTTTCTTT.

This clonotype turned up a few times. This sequence joins TRBV12-3 or TRBV12-4 and TRBJ2-4; 8 bases line up with TRBD2. After removal of 6 bases from V and 0 bases from J, the junction contained 4 bases not matched to a gene. The CDR3 extends over 15 amino acids. CDR3 DNA sequence: TGTGCCAGCAGGCCCACTAGCGGAGCCAAAAACATTCAGTACTTC. It is translated as CASRPTSGAKNIQYF.

V and J are TRBV7-7 and TRBJ1-3; D call uncertain. Germline CDR1 and CDR2: SSHAT and FNYEAQ (reference sequence). CDR3 size: 15 residues. Trimming left V 1 base short and J 0 bases short, with 7 bases between. The CDR3 DNA follows: TGTGCCAGCAGCTTAGGGCGGGACTCTGGAAACACCATATATTTT. This translates into CASSLGRDSGNTIYF.

This clonotype has a handful of counts. J is TRBJ1-1 and V is TRBV7-9; 9 bases are a match to TRBD1. From germline, CDR1 is SEHNR and CDR2 FQNEAQ (reference sequence). The junction had 7 bases not matched to a gene; V was cut back by 5 bases and J by 3 bases. This CDR3 comprises 15 residues. The CDR3 loop reads CASSPRTGEDTEAFF. The DNA of the CDR3 is TGTGCCAGCAGCCCACGGACAGGGGAGGACACTGAAGCTTTCTTT.

This clonotype turned up a few times. The J gene is TRBJ2-5, the V gene TRBV29-1; D uncertain. The V end was cut by 2 bases, the J end by 2 bases, with 6 bases between. The CDR3 runs to 12 residues. The germline gives CDR1 SQVTM, CDR2 ANQGSEA. The CDR3, as DNA: TGCAGCGTTGAATCCGGTCAAGAGACCCAGTACTTC. Translation: CSVESGQETQYF. The whole variable domain, filled in from reference TRBV29-1 and TRBJ2-5, reads SAVISQKPSRDICQRGTSLTIQCQVDSQVTMMFWYRQQPGQSLTLIATANQGSEATYESGFVIDKFPISRPNLTFSTLTVSNMSPEDSSIYLCSVESGQETQYFGPGTRLLVL.

The rearrangement joins TRBV4-1 to TRBJ1-2, with D unresolved. The germline gives CDR1 MGHRA, CDR2 YSYEKL. The CDR3 runs 13 residues. V lost 2 bases to trimming and J lost 7 bases, with 11 bases between them. The CDR3 sequence: CASSQPEETGYTF. The CDR3 region has the DNA TGCGCCAGCAGCCAACCGGAAGAAACTGGCTACACCTTC.

Ten or more counts support this clonotype. The chain is built from TRBV29-1 and TRBJ2-1, with a tentative D call TRBD2 (6 bases). This CDR3 contains 16 residues. Trimming stripped 7 bases from V and 6 bases from J, with 25 bases between. Germline loops: CDR1 SQVTM, CDR2 ANQGSEA. CDR3 protein: CSAGPGQFWRGNEQFF. The CDR3 region has the DNA TGCAGCGCCGGGCCCGGACAATTTTGGCGGGGCAATGAGCAGTTCTTC.

This clonotype has just a few counts. The CDR3 coding sequence is TGCGCCAGCAGCCCCAGACAGGCGAGGGACAATGAGCAGTTCTTC. Protein: CASSPRQARDNEQFF. This chain connects TRBV4-1 to TRBJ2-1; D possibly corresponds to TRBD1 (6 bases). V dropped 4 bases and J dropped 5 bases, with 15 bases sitting between them. The CDR3 has 15 amino acids. Per the germline V gene, CDR1 is MGHRA and CDR2 is YSYEKL.

The table lists this clonotype with a count of one. The V call is TRBV6-1, the J call TRBJ2-2; 9 nucleotides line up with TRBD2. The CDR3 extends over 16 amino acids. The J segment lost 2 bases and the V segment lost 5 bases, leaving 6 bases of the junction unmatched. The germline gives CDR1 MNHNS, CDR2 SASEGT. The DNA of the CDR3 is TGTGCCAGCAGTCATCTAGCGGGAATAAACACCGGGGAGCTGTTTTTT. Amino acid sequence: CASSHLAGINTGELFF.

The chain couples TRBV6-1 to TRBJ2-6, with D tentatively TRBD1 or TRBD2 (6 bases each). Between the trimmed V and J ends, which lost 2 bases and 14 bases, there was a span of 19 bases. From germline, CDR1 is MNHNS and CDR2 SASEGT. The CDR3 is 15 amino acids. The CDR3 region is CASSEFKGEEELLTF. CDR3 sequence (DNA): TGTGCCAGCAGTGAATTCAAGGGGGAGGAGGAGCTCCTGACTTTC.

The chain joins TRBV6-4 to TRBJ2-5, with 7 bases lining up with TRBD1. Germline V gene lookup returns CDR1 MRHNA and CDR2 SNTAGT. CDR3 length: 14 residues. V lost 2 bases to trimming and J lost 3 bases; unmatched junction nucleotides: 3. CDR3 in DNA: TGTGCCAGCAGTGACGCGGACAGGAAAGAGACCCAGTACTTC. This sequence encodes CASSDADRKETQYF.

This clonotype has at least ten counts. The chain combines TRBV20-1 with TRBJ2-3; no clear D. Germline-derived CDR1 and CDR2 are DFQATT and SNEGSKA (reference sequence). Trimming took off 2 bases at V and 4 bases at J, with 4 bases between the two ends. The CDR3 is made up of 11 amino acids. The CDR3 bases are TGCAGTGCTAGATTGCCAGATACGCAGTATTTT. Amino acid sequence: CSARLPDTQYF.

The J gene is TRBJ1-5, the V gene TRBV18; no firm D call. The CDR3 is 16 residues long. Germline V lookup: CDR1 KGHSH, CDR2 LQKENI. V was clipped by 2 bases and J by 2 bases, with 13 bases between them. In nucleotides, the CDR3 is TGTGCCAGCTCACCATTCGGGGTGACGGGCAATCAGCCCCAGCATTTT. Protein: CASSPFGVTGNQPQHF.

This chain connects TRBV2 to TRBJ2-2, with D uncertain. Germline V gene data show CDR1 as SNHLY and CDR2 as FYNNEI. The CDR3 is 14 residues long. V lost 6 bases, J lost 0 bases, and 8 bases lay in between. This CDR3 is CASRAIANTGELFF. CDR3 sequence (DNA): TGTGCCAGCAGAGCAATCGCGAACACCGGGGAGCTGTTTTTT. The full variable domain, its missing parts supplied by reference TRBV2 and TRBJ2-2, is EPEVTQTPSHQVTQMGQEVILRCVPISNHLYFYWYRQILGQKVEFLVSFYNNEISEKSEIFDDQFSVERPDGSNFTLKIRSTKLEDSAMYFCASRAIANTGELFFGEGSRLTVL.

This clonotype showed up many times. The chain employs TRBV20-1 and TRBJ2-5; maybe TRBD1 (6 bases). The length of the CDR3 is 14 residues. Per the germline V gene, CDR1 is DFQATT and CDR2 is SNEGSKA (reference sequence). V lost 1 base to trimming and J lost 0 bases, with 9 bases between them. CDR3 sequence (DNA): TGCAGTGCTAGAGCCGGGACATACCAAGAGACCCAGTACTTC. As protein: CSARAGTYQETQYF.

This clonotype was picked up a small number of times. V usage is TRBV11-3 and J usage is TRBJ2-4, with TRBD1 matching over 10 bases. V lost 6 bases and J lost 7; bases outside the gene matches: 6. Germline V lookup: CDR1 SGHNT, CDR2 YENEEA. The CDR3 has 14 amino acids. The CDR3 bases are TGTGCCAGCAGGACAGGGGGCGGTGGGAACATTCAGTACTTC. This encodes CASRTGGGGNIQYF.

V gene TRBV6-4 combines with J gene TRBJ2-3; TRBD2 aligns across 8 bases. The length of the CDR3 is 15 residues. The junction had 8 bases not matched to a gene; V was cut back by 3 bases and J by 6 bases. CDR1 is MRHNA, CDR2 SNTAGT, per germline. The CDR3 bases are TGTGCCAGCAGTGATTCCGGGACTAGTCAGGATACGCAGTATTTT. Encoded protein: CASSDSGTSQDTQYF.

This clonotype was seen a handful of times. The chain joins TRBV18 to TRBJ1-5; tentatively, D is TRBD1 (5 bases). V dropped 2 bases and J dropped 6 bases, with 11 bases sitting between them. This CDR3 is built from 14 residues. Germline loops: CDR1 KGHSH, CDR2 LQKENI. In DNA form, the CDR3 reads TGTGCCAGCTCACCAGAGGGGCAGGGTCAGCCCCAGCATTTT. Translating it yields CASSPEGQGQPQHF.

This clonotype was seen ten or more times. The J gene is TRBJ2-1, the V gene TRBV5-1; 10 nucleotides agree with TRBD2. The junction had 9 bases not matched to a gene; V was cut back by 0 bases and J by 0 bases. Germline-derived CDR1 and CDR2 are SGHRS and YFSETQ. The CDR3 is 19 residues long. The CDR3 loop is CASSLGLAGDRFSYNEQFF. For the CDR3, the DNA is TGCGCCAGCAGCTTGGGGCTAGCGGGAGACCGATTCTCCTACAATGAGCAGTTCTTC.

The chain links TRBV4-2 to TRBJ2-3, with 12 bases matching TRBD2. V was clipped by 0 bases and J by 6 bases; unmatched bases: 1. Germline-derived CDR1 and CDR2 are LGHNA and YNFKEQ. The CDR3 runs 15 residues. As DNA, the CDR3 is TGTGCCAGCAGCCAAGATGGGACTAGCGGGGATACGCAGTATTTT. This codes for CASSQDGTSGDTQYF.

This clonotype turned up a few times. The V call is TRBV20-1, the J call TRBJ2-1, with D possibly being TRBD1 (5 bases). The CDR3 loop spans 12 amino acids. Per the germline V gene, CDR1 is DFQATT and CDR2 is SNEGSKA (reference sequence). V was clipped by 0 bases and J by 8 bases, with 8 bases between them. The CDR3 DNA reads as TGCAGTGCTAGAGAAGGGGTCGATGAGCAGTTCTTC. As protein: CSAREGVDEQFF.

The chain joins TRBV24-1 to TRBJ2-3; maybe TRBD2 (6 bases). V was pared by 6 bases and J by 3 bases, with 12 bases between. This CDR3 comprises 14 residues. The germline gives CDR1 KGHDR, CDR2 SFDVKD. The CDR3 DNA reads as TGTGCCACCAGTACCGCGGCGGGGACAGATACGCAGTATTTT. Translation gives CATSTAAGTDTQYF.

This clonotype was found a few times. Lacking the conserved final phenylalanine or tryptophan, this CDR3 likely reflects a read error. The limits of the CDR3 on the DNA are not certain, so only TCRdb's listed CDR3 is given. J is TRBJ2-7 and V is TRBV7-9; the D call in the table, TRBD1, was not verified against the DNA. Germline loops: CDR1 SEHNR, CDR2 FQNEAQ (reference sequence). The CDR3 length equals 11 residues, ends included. CDR3 region: CASRSGTRRKN.